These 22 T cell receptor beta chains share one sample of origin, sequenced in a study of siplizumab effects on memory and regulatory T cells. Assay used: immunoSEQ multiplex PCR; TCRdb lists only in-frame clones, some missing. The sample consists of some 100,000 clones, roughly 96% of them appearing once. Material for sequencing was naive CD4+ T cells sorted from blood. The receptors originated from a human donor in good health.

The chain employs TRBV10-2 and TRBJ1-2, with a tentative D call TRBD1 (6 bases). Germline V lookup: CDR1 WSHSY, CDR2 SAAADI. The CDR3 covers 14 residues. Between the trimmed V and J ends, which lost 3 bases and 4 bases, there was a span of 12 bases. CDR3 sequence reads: CASSETGATYGYTF. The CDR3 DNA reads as TGCGCCAGCAGTGAAACGGGGGCGACCTATGGCTACACCTTC.

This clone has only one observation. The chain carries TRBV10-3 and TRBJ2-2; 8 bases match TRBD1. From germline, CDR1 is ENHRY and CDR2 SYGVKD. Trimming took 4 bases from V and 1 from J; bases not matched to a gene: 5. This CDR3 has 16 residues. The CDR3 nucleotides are TGTGCCATCAGTGGCGGCACAGGGGGGAACACCGGGGAGCTGTTTTTT. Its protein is CAISGGTGGNTGELFF.

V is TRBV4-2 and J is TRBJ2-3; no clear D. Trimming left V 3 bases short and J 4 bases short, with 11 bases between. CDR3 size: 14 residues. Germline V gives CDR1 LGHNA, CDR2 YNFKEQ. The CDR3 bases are TGTGCCAGCAGCCAGAGACATTTAGCAGATACGCAGTATTTT. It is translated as CASSQRHLADTQYF.

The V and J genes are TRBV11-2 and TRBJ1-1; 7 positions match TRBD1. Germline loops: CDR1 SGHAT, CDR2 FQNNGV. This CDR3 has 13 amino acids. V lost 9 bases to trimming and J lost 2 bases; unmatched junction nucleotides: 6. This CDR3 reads CASSTGVNTEAFF. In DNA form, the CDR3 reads TGTGCCAGTAGCACAGGGGTTAACACTGAAGCTTTCTTT.

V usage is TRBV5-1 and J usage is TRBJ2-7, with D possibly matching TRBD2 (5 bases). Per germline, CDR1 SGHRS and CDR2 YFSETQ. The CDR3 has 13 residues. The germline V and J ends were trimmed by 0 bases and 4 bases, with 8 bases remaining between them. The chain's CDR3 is CASSLVRGYEQYF. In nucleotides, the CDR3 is TGCGCCAGCAGCTTGGTAAGAGGGTACGAGCAGTACTTC.

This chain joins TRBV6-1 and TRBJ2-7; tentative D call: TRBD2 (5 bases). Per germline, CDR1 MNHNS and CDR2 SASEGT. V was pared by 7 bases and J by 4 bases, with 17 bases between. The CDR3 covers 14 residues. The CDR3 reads CASTIERGSYEQYF. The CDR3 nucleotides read TGTGCCAGCACCATAGAGAGAGGGTCGTACGAGCAGTACTTC.

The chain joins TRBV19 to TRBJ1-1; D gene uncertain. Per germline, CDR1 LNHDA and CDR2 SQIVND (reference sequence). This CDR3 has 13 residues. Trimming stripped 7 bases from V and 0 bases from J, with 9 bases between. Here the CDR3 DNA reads TGTGCCAGTATGGGCAGAGTGAACACTGAAGCTTTCTTT. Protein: CASMGRVNTEAFF.

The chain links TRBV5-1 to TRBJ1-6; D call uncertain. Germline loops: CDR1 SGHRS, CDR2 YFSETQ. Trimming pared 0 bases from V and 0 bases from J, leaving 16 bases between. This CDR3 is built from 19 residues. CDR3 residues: CASSLVAVNPSSYNSPLHF. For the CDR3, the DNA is TGCGCCAGCAGCTTGGTGGCGGTTAACCCTAGCTCCTATAATTCACCCCTCCACTTT.

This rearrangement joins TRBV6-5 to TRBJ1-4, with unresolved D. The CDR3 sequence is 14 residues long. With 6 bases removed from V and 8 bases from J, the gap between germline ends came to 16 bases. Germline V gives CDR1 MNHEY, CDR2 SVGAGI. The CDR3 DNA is TGTGCCAGCAGGACGGGTGCCCCAGAGGAAAAACTGTTTTTT. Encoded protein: CASRTGAPEEKLFF.

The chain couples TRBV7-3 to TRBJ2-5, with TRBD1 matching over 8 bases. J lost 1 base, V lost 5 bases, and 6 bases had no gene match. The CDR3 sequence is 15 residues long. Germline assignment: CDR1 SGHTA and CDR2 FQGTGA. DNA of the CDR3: TGTGCCAGCAGCCAGGCCAGGGGGCCCCAAGAGACCCAGTACTTC. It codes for CASSQARGPQETQYF.

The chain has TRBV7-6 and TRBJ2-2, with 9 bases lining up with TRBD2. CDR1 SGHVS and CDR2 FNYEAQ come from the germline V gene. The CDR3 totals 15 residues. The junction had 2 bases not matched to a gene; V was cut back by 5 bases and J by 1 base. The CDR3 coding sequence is TGTGCCAGCAGCAAAGCGGGGGGGAACACCGGGGAGCTGTTTTTT. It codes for CASSKAGGNTGELFF. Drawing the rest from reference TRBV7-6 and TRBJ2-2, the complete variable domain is GAGVSQSPRYKVTKRGQDVALRCDPISGHVSLYWYRQALGQGPEFLTYFNYEAQQDKSGLPNDRFSAERPEGSISTLTIQRTEQRDSAMYRCASSKAGGNTGELFFGEGSRLTVL.

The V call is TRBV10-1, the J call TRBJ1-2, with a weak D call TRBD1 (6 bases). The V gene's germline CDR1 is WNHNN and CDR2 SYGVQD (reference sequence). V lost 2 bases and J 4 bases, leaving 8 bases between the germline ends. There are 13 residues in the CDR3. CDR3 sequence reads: CASSETGTYGYTF. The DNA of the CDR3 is TGCGCCAGCAGTGAGACAGGGACCTATGGCTACACCTTC.

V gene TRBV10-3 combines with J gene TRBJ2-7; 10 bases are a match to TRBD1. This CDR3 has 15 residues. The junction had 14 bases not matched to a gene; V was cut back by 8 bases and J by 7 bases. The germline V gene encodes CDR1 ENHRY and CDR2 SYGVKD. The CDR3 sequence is CAISLTSTGGREQYF. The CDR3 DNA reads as TGTGCCATCTCCTTAACTTCGACAGGGGGCCGGGAGCAGTACTTC.

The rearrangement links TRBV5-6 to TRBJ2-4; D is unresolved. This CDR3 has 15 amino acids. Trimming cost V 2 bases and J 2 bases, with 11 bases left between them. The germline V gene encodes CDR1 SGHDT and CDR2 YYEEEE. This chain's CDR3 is CASSFLSGSKNIQYF. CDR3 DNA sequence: TGTGCCAGCAGCTTCCTGTCTGGGTCCAAAAACATTCAGTACTTC.

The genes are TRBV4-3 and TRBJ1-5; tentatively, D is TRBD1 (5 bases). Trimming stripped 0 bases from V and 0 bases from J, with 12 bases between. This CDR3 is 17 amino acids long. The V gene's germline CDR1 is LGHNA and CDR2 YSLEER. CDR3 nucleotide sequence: TGCGCCAGCAGCCAAGATTATCGTGACAGTAGCAATCAGCCCCAGCATTTT. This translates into CASSQDYRDSSNQPQHF.

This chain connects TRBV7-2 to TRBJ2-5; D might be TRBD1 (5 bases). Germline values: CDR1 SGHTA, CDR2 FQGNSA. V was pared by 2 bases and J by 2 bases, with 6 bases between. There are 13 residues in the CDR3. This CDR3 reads CASSLQGQETQYF. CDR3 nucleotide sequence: TGTGCCAGCAGCTTACAGGGACAAGAGACCCAGTACTTC.

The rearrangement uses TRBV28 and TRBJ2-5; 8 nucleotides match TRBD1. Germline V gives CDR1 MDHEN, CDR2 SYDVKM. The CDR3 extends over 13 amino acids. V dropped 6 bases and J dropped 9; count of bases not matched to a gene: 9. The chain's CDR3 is CASRTGAPFSQYF. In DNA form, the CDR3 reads TGTGCCAGCAGGACAGGGGCCCCTTTTTCCCAGTACTTC.

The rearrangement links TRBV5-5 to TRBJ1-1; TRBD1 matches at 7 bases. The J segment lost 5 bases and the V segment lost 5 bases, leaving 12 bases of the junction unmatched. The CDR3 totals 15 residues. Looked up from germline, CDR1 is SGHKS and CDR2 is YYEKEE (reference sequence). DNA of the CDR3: TGTGCCAGCAGTCCCGACAGGGCGGGACGGACTGAAGCTTTCTTT. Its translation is CASSPDRAGRTEAFF.

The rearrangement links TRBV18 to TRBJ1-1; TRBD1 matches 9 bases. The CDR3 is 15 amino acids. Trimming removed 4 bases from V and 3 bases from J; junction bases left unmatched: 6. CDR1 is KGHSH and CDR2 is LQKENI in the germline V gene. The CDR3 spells CASSREQGADTEAFF. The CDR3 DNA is TGTGCCAGCTCACGCGAACAGGGGGCGGACACTGAAGCTTTCTTT.

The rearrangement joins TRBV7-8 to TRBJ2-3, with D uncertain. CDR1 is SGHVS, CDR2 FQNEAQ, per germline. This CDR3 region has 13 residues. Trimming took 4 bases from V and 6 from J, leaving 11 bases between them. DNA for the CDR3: TGTGCCAGCAGCTCCCAACTACCGGATACGCAGTATTTT. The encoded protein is CASSSQLPDTQYF. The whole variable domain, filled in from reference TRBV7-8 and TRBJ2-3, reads GAGVSQSPRYKVAKRGQDVALRCDPISGHVSLFWYQQALGQGPEFLTYFQNEAQLDKSGLPSDRFFAERPEGSVSTLKIQRTQQEDSAVYLCASSSQLPDTQYFGPGTRLTVL.

CDR3 DNA: TGTGCCAGCACCGGAACTGGGGGGGCCTATGGCTACACCTTC. Amino acids: CASTGTGGAYGYTF. The V and J genes are TRBV11-2 and TRBJ1-2; TRBD1 is a possible D gene (6 bases). Trimming took off 7 bases at V and 4 bases at J, with 16 bases between the two ends. CDR1 and CDR2 (germline): SGHAT, FQNNGV. The CDR3 length is 14 residues.

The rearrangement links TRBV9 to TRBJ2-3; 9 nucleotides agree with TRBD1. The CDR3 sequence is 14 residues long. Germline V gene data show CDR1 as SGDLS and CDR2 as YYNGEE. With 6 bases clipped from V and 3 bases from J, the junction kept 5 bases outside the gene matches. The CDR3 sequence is CASNRDRVTDTQYF. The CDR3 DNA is TGTGCCAGCAACCGGGACAGGGTAACAGATACGCAGTATTTT.